These 30 T cell receptor beta chains share one sample of origin, sequenced in a study of vaccination and CD4 T cells after COVID-19. The Oncomine TCR Beta short-read assay sequenced DNA from cultured CD4+ T cells. One entry per CDR3 protein, called by TCRdb with MiXCR from the PCR reads. The repertoire holds about 4,900 distinct CDR3 sequences, with approximately 46% as singletons. The treatment is: roughly 10-day PBMC culture with coronavirus spike peptide pools or control peptides (ViraFEST assay). From the unexposed donor, CD4+ T cells were collected ahead of the COVID-19 pandemic (2011-2018). The antigens for these receptors are not known. Sample: CD4+ T cells from blood, cultured in vitro. The receptors originated from a human donor in good health.

This clonotype was recorded once. The J gene is TRBJ2-5, the V gene TRBV6-5; 8 bases are shared with TRBD2. V trimming: 3 bases; J trimming: 5 bases; junction bases outside the gene matches: 11. This CDR3 is 16 amino acids long. Germline V gene sequence: CDR1 MNHEY, CDR2 SVGAGI. Here the CDR3 DNA reads TGTGCCAGCAGTTATACAGCAGCGGGGGCATTGGAGACCCAGTACTTC. It is translated as CASSYTAAGALETQYF.

The V call is TRBV7-9, the J call TRBJ2-7, with D tentatively TRBD2 (7 bases). Germline CDR1 is SEHNR and CDR2 is FQNEAQ (reference sequence). This CDR3 contains 13 residues. The CDR3 DNA reads as TGTGCTACAGAGGGGGGGGAACCCTACGAGCAGTACTTC. Translation: CATEGGEPYEQYF.

This sequence joins TRBV6-2 or TRBV6-3 and TRBJ2-3, with unresolved D. CDR3 length: 16 amino acids. Trimming left V 5 bases short and J 1 base short, with 16 bases between. Germline V gene lookup returns CDR1 MNHEY and CDR2 SVGEGT. The CDR3 nucleotides read TGTGCCAGCAGTCCCCTAACTGGGTTGGGCACAGATACGCAGTATTTT. It encodes CASSPLTGLGTDTQYF.

V and J are TRBV6-1 and TRBJ1-1; D is ambiguous. The CDR3 covers 12 residues. V was shortened by 6 bases and J by 8 bases, with 13 bases between the two germline ends. Germline lookup yields CDR1 MNHNS and CDR2 SASEGT. DNA for the CDR3: TGTGCCAGCAGCGCCCTCACGGGCGAAGCTTTCTTT. Its protein is CASSALTGEAFF.

This clonotype is a singleton in its sample. V and J are TRBV6-1 and TRBJ1-2; a weak D match, TRBD1 (5 bases). V lost 5 bases, J lost 5 bases, and 15 bases lay in between. The CDR3 totals 14 residues. CDR1 is MNHNS, CDR2 SASEGT, per germline. The CDR3 coding sequence is TGTGCCAGCAGTCTAGGGGAGTCTACTTATGGCTACACCTTC. Translation: CASSLGESTYGYTF.

V and J are TRBV5-1 and TRBJ1-2; D ambiguous. Trimming pared 0 bases from V and 2 bases from J, leaving 2 bases between. The CDR3 runs to 12 residues. Germline loops: CDR1 SGHRS, CDR2 YFSETQ. In DNA, the CDR3 is TGCGCCAGCAGCTTGGACAACTATGGCTACACCTTC. This translates into CASSLDNYGYTF.

The J gene is TRBJ2-5, the V gene TRBV11-2; D unclear. This CDR3 is built from 14 residues. Between the trimmed V and J ends, which lost 4 bases and 8 bases, there was a span of 17 bases. Per the germline V gene, CDR1 is SGHAT and CDR2 is FQNNGV. The CDR3 protein is CASSYAGQLDTQYF. CDR3 DNA sequence: TGTGCCAGCAGCTACGCCGGCCAGCTAGACACCCAGTACTTC.

The rearrangement uses TRBV6-2 or TRBV6-3 and TRBJ1-1; a possible D gene is TRBD1 (5 bases). The germline V gene encodes CDR1 MNHEY and CDR2 SVGEGT. V lost 2 bases and J lost 0, with 10 bases in between. The CDR3 has 15 residues. The CDR3, as DNA: TGTGCCAGCAGTTACCTGCGGGGGATGAACACTGAAGCTTTCTTT. As protein: CASSYLRGMNTEAFF.

J is TRBJ2-3 and V is TRBV10-2; no clear D gene. The CDR3 has 11 residues. V was trimmed by 5 bases and J by 4 bases, leaving 4 bases between them. Germline CDR1 WSHSY, CDR2 SAAADI. Written as DNA, the CDR3 is TGCGCCAGCAGTTTCGCAGATACGCAGTATTTT. Translation gives CASSFADTQYF.

The chain combines TRBV6-5 with TRBJ2-2; no clear D gene. Trimming shortened V by 4 bases and J by 7 bases, and 7 bases separated the two germline ends. There are 12 residues in the CDR3. CDR1 is MNHEY and CDR2 is SVGAGI in the germline V gene. This chain's CDR3 is CASSLVRGELFF. The CDR3 DNA follows: TGTGCCAGCAGTTTGGTACGCGGGGAGCTGTTTTTT.

The chain has TRBV19 and TRBJ1-6; no reliable D call. Germline lookup yields CDR1 LNHDA and CDR2 SQIVND (reference sequence). Trimming cost V 3 bases and J 0 bases, with 15 bases left between them. The CDR3 is 18 residues long. The CDR3 reads CASSISPSGSSYNSPLHF. The CDR3 region has the DNA TGTGCCAGTAGTATTTCCCCCTCCGGGAGCTCCTATAATTCACCCCTCCACTTT.

This clonotype is judged large (0.1 to 1%). The chain links TRBV5-1 to TRBJ2-3, with D perhaps TRBD2 (7 bases). The CDR3 is 13 amino acids. CDR1 and CDR2 (germline): SGHRS, YFSETQ. Trimming removed 3 bases at V and 4 bases at J, with 9 bases between. The CDR3 coding sequence is TGCGCCAGCAGCTGGGGGGGCCCAGATACGCAGTATTTT. Protein sequence: CASSWGGPDTQYF.

This clonotype was seen a handful of times. The V and J genes are TRBV6-1 and TRBJ2-2, with D uncertain. The CDR3 spans 16 residues. In germline, CDR1 is MNHNS, CDR2 SASEGT. V was pared by 6 bases and J by 4 bases, with 18 bases between. In DNA, the CDR3 is TGTGCCAGCAGCACCAGACAAGGCCTGGGCACCGGGGAGCTGTTTTTT. Its translation is CASSTRQGLGTGELFF.

The rearrangement joins TRBV24-1 to TRBJ2-1; a weak D match, TRBD1 (6 bases). Trimming removed 4 bases from V and 2 bases from J, with 11 bases in between. This CDR3 is 15 amino acids long. Per the germline V gene, CDR1 is KGHDR and CDR2 is SFDVKD. CDR3: CATSEAGAPYNEQFF. In DNA, the CDR3 is TGTGCCACCAGTGAAGCAGGGGCCCCCTACAATGAGCAGTTCTTC.

The genes are TRBV2 and TRBJ2-1, with a possible D match to TRBD1 (5 bases). V lost 3 bases to trimming and J lost 5 bases, with 8 bases between them. This CDR3 comprises 13 residues. In germline, CDR1 is SNHLY, CDR2 FYNNEI. The CDR3 sequence: CASSDSGNNEQFF. As DNA, the CDR3 is TGTGCCAGCAGTGATTCAGGGAACAATGAGCAGTTCTTC.

The chain couples TRBV5-6 to TRBJ1-2, with D hard to call. V lost 4 bases, J lost 4 bases, and 11 bases lay in between. Germline CDR1 and CDR2: SGHDT and YYEEEE. CDR3 length: 13 amino acids. The CDR3 spells CASSLDISYGYTF. For the CDR3, the DNA is TGTGCCAGCAGCCTCGACATAAGCTATGGCTACACCTTC.

This chain links TRBV6-2 or TRBV6-3 with TRBJ2-2, with D possibly being TRBD2 (6 bases). The V gene lost 6 bases and the J gene lost 4 bases, with 21 bases spanning the gap. Germline values: CDR1 MNHEY, CDR2 SVGEGT. This CDR3 is built from 17 residues. CDR3 DNA sequence: TGTGCCAGCAGGGTTACGGGGGTAGGACGGGGCACCGGGGAGCTGTTTTTT. Its protein is CASRVTGVGRGTGELFF.

The chain is built from TRBV30 and TRBJ1-5; D not certain. The CDR3 sequence is 18 residues long. V was trimmed by 2 bases and J by 2 bases, leaving 22 bases between them. Per germline, CDR1 GTSNPN and CDR2 SVGIG (reference sequence). The CDR3 DNA reads TGTGCCTGGAGTTCCCCCCTTGCAAGGACTGGAGGCAATCAGCCCCAGCATTTT. This encodes CAWSSPLARTGGNQPQHF.

This chain links TRBV2 with TRBJ2-7, with D uncertain. This CDR3 is built from 14 residues. The V and J ends lost 6 bases and 0 bases respectively, with 12 bases between them. Looked up from germline, CDR1 is SNHLY and CDR2 is FYNNEI. CDR3 sequence: CASRLTAISYEQYF. The CDR3, as DNA: TGTGCCAGCAGACTTACAGCGATCTCCTACGAGCAGTACTTC.

The rearrangement uses TRBV18 and TRBJ2-1; D is unresolved. This CDR3 has 12 residues. V was pared by 6 bases and J by 12 bases, with 15 bases between. The V gene's germline CDR1 is KGHSH and CDR2 LQKENI. The CDR3 DNA reads TGTGCCAGCTCCCCGTATACGAACGGGCAGTTCTTC. Translation: CASSPYTNGQFF.

As DNA, the CDR3 is TGCAGTGCGGGGGCGGGAGGTTCCCACACTGAAGCTTTCTTT. Its translation is CSAGAGGSHTEAFF. This chain connects TRBV20-1 to TRBJ1-1; the D gene is possibly TRBD1 (6 bases). Trimming removed 6 bases at V and 3 bases at J, with 17 bases between. The CDR3 consists of 14 residues. Germline V CDR1 and CDR2: DFQATT, SNEGSKA (reference sequence).

DNA for the CDR3: TGTGCCAGCAGCCGGACAGATGCGTCTTTCTTT. Encoded protein: CASSRTDASFF. The J gene is TRBJ1-1, the V gene TRBV6-1; D is perhaps TRBD1 (6 bases). The CDR3 has 11 amino acids. V lost 6 bases and J 12 bases, leaving 14 bases between the germline ends. Germline assignment: CDR1 MNHNS and CDR2 SASEGT.

The chain carries TRBV19 and TRBJ1-2, with D unresolved. This CDR3 is 15 amino acids long. Looked up from germline, CDR1 is LNHDA and CDR2 is SQIVND (reference sequence). Trimming left V 5 bases short and J 3 bases short, with 16 bases between. CDR3 in DNA: TGTGCCAGTAGTCTCAGCATTGGTATGGACTATGGCTACACCTTC. As protein: CASSLSIGMDYGYTF. The whole variable domain, remainder taken from reference TRBV19 and TRBJ1-2, is DGGITQSPKYLFRKEGQNVTLSCEQNLNHDAMYWYRQDPGQGLRLIYYSQIVNDFQKGDIAEGYSVSREKKESFPLTVTSAQKNPTAFYLCASSLSIGMDYGYTFGSGTRLTVV.

This clonotype occurred once. The chain combines TRBV6-1 with TRBJ1-1, with D unclear. From germline, CDR1 is MNHNS and CDR2 SASEGT. V lost 1 base and J 10 bases, leaving 16 bases between the germline ends. The length of the CDR3 is 14 residues. The CDR3 DNA reads TGTGCCAGCAGTGAAGTAACAGTCGGGATTGCAGCTTTCTTT. Protein: CASSEVTVGIAAFF.

This chain uses TRBV6-2 or TRBV6-3 with TRBJ2-3; TRBD2 aligns across 8 bases. This CDR3 region has 14 residues. The V and J ends lost 2 bases and 4 bases, in that order; junction bases with no gene match: 2. CDR1 and CDR2 from the germline V gene are MNHEY and SVGEGT. The CDR3 loop is CASSYLLAADTQYF. The CDR3 DNA follows: TGTGCCAGCAGTTACCTACTAGCGGCAGATACGCAGTATTTT.

The chain links TRBV7-2 to TRBJ2-2, with 8 bases that match TRBD1. This CDR3 spans 14 amino acids. The germline V gene encodes CDR1 SGHTA and CDR2 FQGNSA. Trimming cost V 5 bases and J 7 bases; bases outside gene matches: 6. CDR3 coding DNA: TGTGCCAGCAGCCTGCAGGGGGCAGTCGGGGAGCTGTTTTTT. Its protein product is CASSLQGAVGELFF. Variable domain in full (rest from reference TRBV7-2 and TRBJ2-2): GAGVSQSPSNKVTEKGKDVELRCDPISGHTALYWYRQSLGQGLEFLIYFQGNSAPDKSGLPSDRFSAERTGGSVSTLTIQRTQQEDSAVYLCASSLQGAVGELFFGEGSRLTVL.

This CDR3 is CASSLDQAGFYGYTF. The DNA of the CDR3 is TGTGCCAGCAGCTTAGATCAAGCAGGGTTCTATGGCTACACCTTC. The V and J genes are TRBV11-2 and TRBJ1-2; TRBD1 might be the D (5 bases). This CDR3 comprises 15 residues. Between the trimmed V and J ends, which lost 0 bases and 4 bases, there was a span of 12 bases. Germline lookup yields CDR1 SGHAT and CDR2 FQNNGV.

V is TRBV12-3 or TRBV12-4 and J is TRBJ1-2; a weak D match, TRBD1 (6 bases). V lost 3 bases and J 2 bases, leaving 10 bases between the germline ends. CDR3 length equals 14 residues. CDR3 protein: CASSFGTKNYGYTF. Here the CDR3 DNA reads TGTGCCAGCAGTTTTGGGACAAAAAACTATGGCTACACCTTC.

The rearrangement links TRBV6-2 or TRBV6-3 to TRBJ2-5; the D gene is possibly TRBD1 (6 bases). Trimming removed 8 bases at V and 4 bases at J, with 20 bases between. This CDR3 has 15 residues. Germline-derived CDR1 and CDR2 are MNHEY and SVGEGT. The CDR3: CASRNHLGGTETQYF. The CDR3 DNA is TGTGCCAGCCGCAACCACCTAGGGGGAACAGAGACCCAGTACTTC.

This sequence joins TRBV19 and TRBJ1-6; 8 bases map to TRBD1. With 5 bases clipped from V and 10 bases from J, the junction kept 7 bases outside the gene matches. Germline V gene lookup returns CDR1 LNHDA and CDR2 SQIVND (reference sequence). This CDR3 spans 14 amino acids. CDR3 nucleotides: TGTGCCAGTAGTCCCAGGGACAGGAAATCACCCCTCCACTTT. Its translation: CASSPRDRKSPLHF.